The 16 T cell receptor beta chains below all came from one sample that was sequenced in a study of vaccination and CD4 T cells after COVID-19. The antigens these receptors bind are not known. Scientists ran DNA taken from cultured CD4+ T cells through the Oncomine TCR Beta short-read assay for sequencing. MiXCR, applied by TCRdb to the PCR reads, yields one record per CDR3 protein. The sample gives around 10,000 distinct CDR3 sequences, 40% to 50% of which show up once; 36% is in the top ten. Treatment noted: approximately nine-day PBMC culture with coronavirus spike peptide pools or control peptides (ViraFEST assay). Sequencing was performed on CD4+ T cells from blood, cultured in vitro. Receptors were obtained from a human donor who had recovered from COVID-19.

The V gene is TRBV7-2, the J gene TRBJ1-2; D remains ambiguous. CDR1 and CDR2 from the germline V gene are SGHTA and FQGNSA. CDR3 length: 13 residues. Trimming took 4 bases from V and 4 from J, leaving 10 bases between them. The CDR3 coding sequence is TGTGCCAGCAGCTCCAGGACCAGCTATGGCTACACCTTC. It specifies CASSSRTSYGYTF.

To note about this clonotype: The junction differs from germline at one of its ends, possibly a read error. The chain employs TRBV6-2 or TRBV6-3 and TRBJ2-1, with 10 bases aligning to TRBD2. The CDR3 extends over 18 amino acids. Germline V gives CDR1 MNHEY, CDR2 SVGEGT. The CDR3 DNA reads TGTGCCAGCAGTTACGATGCTCAAACTAGCGGGGTTGTCTATGAGCAGCTCTTC. Encoded protein: CASSYDAQTSGVVYEQLF.

CDR3 sequence: CASSPLGQGYGYTF. In DNA, the CDR3 is TGTGCCAGCAGCCCGCTTGGGCAGGGCTATGGCTACACCTTC. This chain joins TRBV11-3 and TRBJ1-2; possibly TRBD1 for D (5 bases). This CDR3 is 14 amino acids long. Looked up from germline, CDR1 is SGHNT and CDR2 is YENEEA. V lost 5 bases to trimming and J lost 4 bases, with 14 bases between them. Supplemented by reference TRBV11-3 and TRBJ1-2, the full variable domain reads EAGVVQSPRYKIIEKKQPVAFWCNPISGHNTLYWYLQNLGQGPELLIRYENEEAVDDSQLPKDRFSAERLKGVDSTLKIQPAELGDSAVYLCASSPLGQGYGYTFGSGTRLTVV.

V and J are TRBV5-6 and TRBJ1-4; 7 bases align to TRBD1. The CDR3 is made up of 16 amino acids. Unmatched junction bases numbered 16, after V lost 3 bases and J lost 11 bases. Germline CDR1 reads SGHDT; CDR2 reads YYEEEE. The CDR3 DNA reads TGTGCCAGCAGCTCGGACAGGTCTTGGGGAGAGGGGAAACTGTTTTTT. As protein: CASSSDRSWGEGKLFF. Full variable domain (outside the CDR3, taken from reference TRBV5-6 and TRBJ1-4): DAGVTQSPTHLIKTRGQQVTLRCSPKSGHDTVSWYQQALGQGPQFIFQYYEEEERQRGNFPDRFSGHQFPNYSSELNVNALLLGDSALYLCASSSDRSWGEGKLFFGSGTQLSVL.

The rearrangement uses TRBV9 and TRBJ2-3, with D unclear. CDR1 SGDLS and CDR2 YYNGEE come from the germline V gene. This CDR3 has 14 amino acids. V lost 0 bases to trimming and J lost 0 bases, with 5 bases between them. CDR3 DNA sequence: TGTGCCAGCAGCGTAGACCCTAGCACAGATACGCAGTATTTT. Protein product: CASSVDPSTDTQYF.

This rearrangement joins TRBV20-1 to TRBJ2-3; TRBD2 matches at 15 bases. The CDR3 sequence is 15 residues long. Trimming removed 6 bases from V and 5 bases from J; junction bases left unmatched: 6. The germline CDR1 and CDR2 sequences are DFQATT and SNEGSKA (reference sequence). The CDR3 nucleotides are TGCAGTGCCCGCGGGACTAGCGGGGGGCGAGATACGCAGTATTTT. Protein: CSARGTSGGRDTQYF.

This clonotype was counted once. The gene calls are TRBV6-5 and TRBJ1-2; D is uncertain. The CDR3 has 18 residues. V gave up 0 bases and J gave up 0 bases, with 17 bases separating them. Germline V gene sequence: CDR1 MNHEY, CDR2 SVGAGI. The CDR3: CASSYSRAGGNSNYGYTF. The CDR3 bases are TGTGCCAGCAGTTACTCTAGGGCGGGAGGGAATTCTAACTATGGCTACACCTTC.

In DNA, the CDR3 is TGTGCCAGCAGTGAATCCAGGGGGGATGAGCAGTTCTTC. This encodes CASSESRGDEQFF. This chain links TRBV6-1 with TRBJ2-1, with D possibly matching TRBD1 (7 bases). Per germline, CDR1 MNHNS and CDR2 SASEGT. The V end lost 2 bases, the J end lost 8 bases, and 10 bases lay between the germline ends. The CDR3 is made up of 13 amino acids.

The J gene is TRBJ2-3, the V gene TRBV7-9; the D is unclear. Germline V gene data show CDR1 as SEHNR and CDR2 as FQNEAQ (reference sequence). V dropped 0 bases and J dropped 9 bases, with 10 bases sitting between them. The length of the CDR3 is 13 residues. The CDR3 nucleotides are TGTGCCAGCAGCTTAGCCGCGCAGACCACGCAGTATTTT. It yields the protein CASSLAAQTTQYF. The full variable domain, in which reference TRBV7-9 and TRBJ2-3 provide the parts outside the CDR3, is DTGVSQNPRHKITKRGQNVTFRCDPISEHNRLYWYRQTLGQGPEFLTYFQNEAQLEKSRLLSDRFSAERPKGSFSTLEIQRTEQGDSAMYLCASSLAAQTTQYFGPGTRLTVL.

CDR3 sequence (DNA): TGTGCCAGCAGATCGACTAGCCGCAGGGCGCAGTATTTT. Translated: CASRSTSRRAQYF. The chain couples TRBV7-2 to TRBJ2-3, with TRBD2 matching 7 bases. There are 13 residues in the CDR3. Trimming at V came to 6 bases and at J to 10 bases, leaving 10 bases not matched to a gene. The germline V gene encodes CDR1 SGHTA and CDR2 FQGNSA.

The chain couples TRBV20-1 to TRBJ2-5; 8 bases are shared with TRBD2. Germline loops: CDR1 DFQATT, CDR2 SNEGSKA (reference sequence). The trim removed 5 bases at V and 2 bases at J, leaving 13 bases unmatched. There are 16 residues in the CDR3. CDR3 DNA: TGCAGTGCTCCCCCTCCGGCTAGCGGGTCACAAGAGACCCAGTACTTC. Its translation: CSAPPPASGSQETQYF.

The chain employs TRBV5-5 and TRBJ1-4; 9 nucleotides line up with TRBD1. CDR3 size: 16 residues. Per germline, CDR1 SGHKS and CDR2 YYEKEE (reference sequence). The V gene end was trimmed by 0 bases and the J gene end by 8 bases; junction bases not matched to a gene: 8. The CDR3: CASSLDLTGGREKLFF. The CDR3 DNA reads as TGTGCCAGCAGCTTGGATCTGACAGGGGGTAGGGAAAAACTGTTTTTT. Full variable domain (remainder filled in from reference TRBV5-5 and TRBJ1-4): DAGVTQSPTHLIKTRGQQVTLRCSPISGHKSVSWYQQVLGQGPQFIFQYYEKEERGRGNFPDRFSARQFPNYSSELNVNALLLGDSALYLCASSLDLTGGREKLFFGSGTQLSVL.

The chain joins TRBV19 to TRBJ2-1; D perhaps matches TRBD2 (5 bases). CDR3 length: 15 amino acids. Trimming pared 3 bases from V and 0 bases from J, leaving 9 bases between. In germline, CDR1 is LNHDA, CDR2 SQIVND (reference sequence). The CDR3 sequence is CASSIGSVSYNEQFF. In DNA form, the CDR3 reads TGTGCCAGTAGTATTGGGAGCGTCTCCTACAATGAGCAGTTCTTC.

The V and J genes are TRBV12-3 or TRBV12-4 and TRBJ1-3; D unclear. The CDR3 spans 13 residues. V was shortened by 10 bases and J by 4 bases, with 14 bases between the two germline ends. The CDR3: CATRRVSGNTIYF. The DNA for the CDR3 is TGTGCCACTAGGCGGGTTTCAGGAAACACCATATATTTT.

The chain has TRBV20-1 and TRBJ1-1, with 8 bases identical to TRBD1. This CDR3 has 17 amino acids. Germline V gene data show CDR1 as DFQATT and CDR2 as SNEGSKA (reference sequence). The ends lost 3 bases at V and 0 bases at J; junction bases unmatched: 12. The CDR3 protein is CSASTGTGFFLNTEAFF. The CDR3 DNA reads TGCAGTGCTAGCACCGGGACAGGTTTCTTCCTGAACACTGAAGCTTTCTTT.

This chain uses TRBV7-2 with TRBJ2-7; possible D gene TRBD1, 5 bases. Germline assignment: CDR1 SGHTA and CDR2 FQGNSA. The V gene lost 3 bases and the J gene lost 6 bases, with 15 bases spanning the gap. This CDR3 has 14 residues. The CDR3 DNA reads as TGTGCCAGCAGCTTCATGCAGGGTCTGGGCGAGCAGTACTTC. This codes for CASSFMQGLGEQYF.